A few counts support the clone carrying this TCR beta chain. Its target is not known. CDR3 size: 16 residues. Germline V gene data show CDR1 as SEHNR and CDR2 as FQNEAQ (reference sequence). Between the trimmed V and J ends, which lost 3 bases and 1 base, there was a span of 14 bases. The data stem from a study of human T cells and chemical hapten exposure. Whole-study context: Patch testing placed 0.01% DPC on the upper back, with readings at 6 days.

Study conclusions and caveats: It was expanded TCRs that formed significantly more large CDR3 similarity clusters than controls did.

Stated time point: pre-sensitization, week 0. Regarding treatment: therapeutic diphenylcyclopropenone sensitization with weekly scalp DPC. The drawing of blood occurred before each patch test was applied. TCRdb itself ran the RACE reads through MiXCR, one entry per CDR3 protein. Altogether nearly 110,000 distinct CDR3 sequences are present, around 12% being singletons, with the ten largest covering 1.6%. This clonotype was sampled from a woman aged 45-65 years with alopecia areata. Some clones in this sample may be carry-over from other donors' samples. The sample here was whole blood, taken in connection with sensitization to the hapten diphenylcyclopropenone (DPC). This chain connects TRBV7-9 to TRBJ2-3; D is unresolved. The CDR3 nucleotides read TGTGCCAGCAGCTTCGCCCGGGTACTGGGCACAGATACGCAGTATTTT. This codes for CASSFARVLGTDTQYF.